The clone carrying this T cell receptor (beta chain) has only a few counts. Its antigen is unidentified. These data are taken from a study of T cell repertoires in cytomegalovirus infection. Study-wide context: As its CMV epitopes, the study selected recently identified HLA-C-restricted and well-studied HLA-B-restricted targets. It can be stated that public TCR beta signatures indicated CMV infection as well as a matching HLA type. Study-wide results and limits: The response measured ex vivo was dominated by TCR beta clonotypes (HLA-C-restricted and CMV-specific). The cumulative frequency of public TCR beta families distinguished individuals who carried CMV together with the relevant HLA.

TCRdb reprocessed the reads via MiXCR and lists one record per CDR3 protein. The sample lists about 830,000 distinct CDR3 sequences, around a third occurring once. The sequencing used cultured CD8+ T cells from PBMCs, collected from culture after CMV antigen stimulation. The sequence derives from a human donor in good health (CMV status not recorded). Some clones in this sample may be carry-over from other donors' samples.

CDR3 coding DNA: TGTGCCAGCAGTTTATTACCCCATTGGACGGACACCCAGTACTTC. It specifies CASSLLPHWTDTQYF. This chain links TRBV27 with TRBJ2-5; no firm D call. CDR3 length: 15 residues. V was clipped by 1 base and J by 8 bases, with 17 bases between them. The germline gives CDR1 MNHEY, CDR2 SMNVEV (reference sequence).